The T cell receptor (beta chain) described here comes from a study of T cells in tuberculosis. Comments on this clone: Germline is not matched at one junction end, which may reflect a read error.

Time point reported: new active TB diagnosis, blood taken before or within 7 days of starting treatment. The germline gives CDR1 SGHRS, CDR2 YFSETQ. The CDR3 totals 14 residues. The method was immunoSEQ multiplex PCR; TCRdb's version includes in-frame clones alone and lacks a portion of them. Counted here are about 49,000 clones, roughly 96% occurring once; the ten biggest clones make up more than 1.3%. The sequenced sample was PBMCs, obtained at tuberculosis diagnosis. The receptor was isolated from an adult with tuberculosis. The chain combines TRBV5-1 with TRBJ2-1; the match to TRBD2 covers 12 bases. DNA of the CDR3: TGCGCCAGCAGCCGGACTAGCGGGGCCATCCCCCAAATCTTC. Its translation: CASSRTSGAIPQIF.